These 15 T cell receptor beta chains originate from one sample sequenced in a study of identical twins. TCRdb re-called the 5' RACE reads through MiXCR, storing one row per CDR3 protein. The table records roughly 630,000 distinct CDR3 sequences, roughly 7.1% of them present only once. In addition, the sample was reused for a study of yellow fever vaccine responses in identical twins.

The sequencing sample was made of PBMCs. All receptors derive from a woman in her late teens or twenties in good health.

The table lists this clonotype with a few counts. The chain combines TRBV2 with TRBJ2-1; D is uncertain. CDR3 length: 14 amino acids. V was pared by 2 bases and J by 3 bases, with 8 bases between. Germline V gives CDR1 SNHLY, CDR2 FYNNEI. CDR3 residues: CASSEPNYYNEQFF. CDR3 nucleotides: TGTGCCAGCAGTGAACCCAACTACTACAATGAGCAGTTCTTC.

This clonotype was detected a few times. The V and J genes are TRBV6-1 and TRBJ1-2; D remains ambiguous. The length of the CDR3 is 16 residues. V was cut by 2 bases and J by 4 bases, with 17 bases left in between. Germline CDR1 reads MNHNS; CDR2 reads SASEGT. In DNA, the CDR3 is TGTGCCAGCAGTGAACTCTCTTACACCGGGTTCTATGGCTACACCTTC. Translation: CASSELSYTGFYGYTF.

This clonotype occurred a few times. The CDR3 nucleotides are TGTGCCAGCCGAATAAACGGGGGCGCAAGGGGCTACACCTTC. Translated: CASRINGGARGYTF. V is TRBV28 and J is TRBJ1-2; TRBD1 is a possible D gene (6 bases). This CDR3 region has 14 residues. Germline CDR1 and CDR2: MDHEN and SYDVKM. V gave up 8 bases and J gave up 8 bases, with 21 bases separating them.

This clonotype came up a few times. The V and J genes are TRBV25-1 and TRBJ1-3; D remains ambiguous. This CDR3 is built from 15 residues. V gave up 4 bases and J gave up 0 bases, with 10 bases separating them. CDR1 and CDR2 from the germline V gene are MGHDK and SYGVNS. CDR3 protein: CASSGQDLSGNTIYF. The CDR3 DNA sequence: TGTGCCAGCAGTGGGCAGGACCTCTCTGGAAACACCATATATTTT.

In nucleotides, the CDR3 is TGTGCCAGCAGCTTGTGGGGGGCTCGCACAGATACGCAGTATTTT. Translation: CASSLWGARTDTQYF. The chain is built from TRBV5-6 and TRBJ2-3; D assignment may be TRBD1 or TRBD2 (6 bases each). The V and J ends lost 1 base and 1 base respectively, with 10 bases between them. The CDR3 covers 15 residues. CDR1 SGHDT and CDR2 YYEEEE come from the germline V gene.

This clonotype was counted only a few times. This chain connects TRBV4-1 to TRBJ1-5; D gene ambiguous. The CDR3 consists of 15 residues. Trimming left V 0 bases short and J 4 bases short, with 10 bases between. Germline V gene lookup returns CDR1 MGHRA and CDR2 YSYEKL. The CDR3 region has the DNA TGCGCCAGCAGCCAAGATAGCAAGGGAAATCAGCCCCAGCATTTT. It yields the protein CASSQDSKGNQPQHF.

The rearrangement uses TRBV3-1 and TRBJ2-7; D ambiguous. With 3 bases removed from V and 6 bases from J, the gap between germline ends came to 12 bases. CDR1 is LGHDT, CDR2 YNNKEL, per germline (reference sequence). The CDR3 has 13 amino acids. The DNA of the CDR3 is TGTGCCAGCAGCCATTACCTCAGCAGCGAGCAGTACTTC. Translating gives CASSHYLSSEQYF.

This clonotype showed up many times. The chain uses TRBV16 and TRBJ1-2, with 7 positions matching TRBD1. The germline CDR1 and CDR2 sequences are KGHSY and FQNENV. The CDR3 sequence is 15 residues long. V gave up 2 bases and J gave up 5 bases; unmatched junction bases: 8. As DNA, the CDR3 is TGTGCCAGCAGCCAAGATACGGCAGGGGGTTATGGCTACACCTTC. This codes for CASSQDTAGGYGYTF. Drawing the rest from reference TRBV16 and TRBJ1-2, the complete variable domain is GEEVAQTPKHLVRGEGQKAKLYCAPIKGHSYVFWYQQVLKNEFKFLISFQNENVFDETGMPKERFSAKCLPNSPCSLEIQATKLEDSAVYFCASSQDTAGGYGYTFGSGTRLTVV.

The rearrangement joins TRBV5-1 to TRBJ1-2; no reliable D call. The germline gives CDR1 SGHRS, CDR2 YFSETQ. V gave up 2 bases and J gave up 0 bases, with 5 bases separating them. The CDR3 totals 13 residues. CDR3 in amino acids: CASSLQSNYGYTF. The CDR3 bases are TGCGCCAGCAGCTTACAGTCTAACTATGGCTACACCTTC.

The table lists this clonotype with a few counts. V and J are TRBV10-2 and TRBJ2-2; the D gene is possibly TRBD1 (6 bases). Germline V gives CDR1 WSHSY, CDR2 SAAADI. The CDR3 sequence is 16 residues long. V was pared by 6 bases and J by 4 bases, with 18 bases between. In nucleotides, the CDR3 is TGCGCCAGCAGCACCTCAGGGGCCGTTATCACCGGGGAGCTGTTTTTT. This codes for CASSTSGAVITGELFF.

As to this clonotype: One junction end does not reproduce the germline sequence, and a read error may be involved. J is TRBJ2-5 and V is TRBV11-2; no clear D. The CDR3 is 16 residues long. Germline lookup yields CDR1 SGHAT and CDR2 FQNNGV. The CDR3 is CASSLEADLLQETQYF. In nucleotides, the CDR3 is TGTGCCAGCAGCCTAGAGGCCGACCTCCTCCAAGAGACCCAGTACTTC.

The chain recombines TRBV4-2 with TRBJ2-1; 11 nucleotides match TRBD2. V lost 5 bases to trimming and J lost 5 bases; unmatched junction nucleotides: 14. From germline, CDR1 is LGHNA and CDR2 YNFKEQ. The CDR3 is 18 residues long. For the CDR3, the DNA is TGTGCCAGCAGCAAGAGGGGGGTTTGGGGACTAGCGGACAATGAGCAGTTCTTC. It yields the protein CASSKRGVWGLADNEQFF.

The gene calls are TRBV27 and TRBJ1-2; TRBD1 is a possible D gene (5 bases). This CDR3 comprises 13 residues. V shed 7 bases and J shed 3 bases, with 12 bases lying between them. Germline V CDR1 and CDR2: MNHEY, SMNVEV (reference sequence). The CDR3 nucleotides read TGTGCCAGCAAGCCATTGGGGGACTATGGCTACACCTTC. It specifies CASKPLGDYGYTF.

This clonotype was observed a few times. The chain is built from TRBV6-1 and TRBJ1-3; D unclear. This CDR3 is built from 13 residues. V lost 5 bases and J lost 6, with 11 bases in between. Germline V gene lookup returns CDR1 MNHNS and CDR2 SASEGT. The CDR3 reads CASSPRRSNTIYF. The CDR3 bases are TGTGCCAGCAGTCCCCGGAGGTCAAACACCATATATTTT.

Notes on this clonotype: Its ends do not fully match the called genes, so a read error is possible. This chain links TRBV20-1 with TRBJ2-1, with 8 bases fitting TRBD2. The germline V gene encodes CDR1 DFQATT and CDR2 SNEGSKA (reference sequence). This CDR3 region has 17 residues. In nucleotides, the CDR3 is TGCTGTGCTAGAGATCCCACAGGCAGCGGGAGTTACAATGAGCAGTTCTTC. Encoded protein: CCARDPTGSGSYNEQFF.